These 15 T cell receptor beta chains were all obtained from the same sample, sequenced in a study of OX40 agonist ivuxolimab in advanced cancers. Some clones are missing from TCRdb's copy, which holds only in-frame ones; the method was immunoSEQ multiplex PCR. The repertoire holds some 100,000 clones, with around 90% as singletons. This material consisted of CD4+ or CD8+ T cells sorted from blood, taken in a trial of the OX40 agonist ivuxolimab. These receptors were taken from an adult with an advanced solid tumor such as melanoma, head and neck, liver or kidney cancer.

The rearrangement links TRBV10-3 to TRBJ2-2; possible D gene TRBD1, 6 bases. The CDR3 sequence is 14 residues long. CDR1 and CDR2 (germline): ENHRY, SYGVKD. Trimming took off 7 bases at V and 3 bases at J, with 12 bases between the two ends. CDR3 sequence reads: CAITVAGDTGELFF. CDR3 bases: TGTGCCATCACTGTGGCAGGGGACACCGGGGAGCTGTTTTTT.

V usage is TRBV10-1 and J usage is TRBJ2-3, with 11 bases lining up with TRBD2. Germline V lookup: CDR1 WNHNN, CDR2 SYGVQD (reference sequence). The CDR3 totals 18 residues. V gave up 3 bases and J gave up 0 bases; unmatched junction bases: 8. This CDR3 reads CASSDRASGRSSTDTQYF. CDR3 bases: TGCGCCAGCAGTGATCGCGCTAGCGGGAGGTCTAGCACAGATACGCAGTATTTT.

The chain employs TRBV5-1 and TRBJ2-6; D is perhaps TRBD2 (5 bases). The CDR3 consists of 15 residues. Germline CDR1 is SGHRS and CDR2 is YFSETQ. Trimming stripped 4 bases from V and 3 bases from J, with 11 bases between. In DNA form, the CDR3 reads TGCGCCAGCAGCGCTGGACTTGATGGGGCCAACGTCCTGACTTTC. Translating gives CASSAGLDGANVLTF.

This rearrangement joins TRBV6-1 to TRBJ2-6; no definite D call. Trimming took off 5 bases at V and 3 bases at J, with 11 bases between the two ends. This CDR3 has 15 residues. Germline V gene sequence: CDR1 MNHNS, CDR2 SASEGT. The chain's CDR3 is CASSRSGDGANVLTF. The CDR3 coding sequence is TGTGCCAGCAGTCGTTCCGGCGATGGGGCCAACGTCCTGACTTTC.

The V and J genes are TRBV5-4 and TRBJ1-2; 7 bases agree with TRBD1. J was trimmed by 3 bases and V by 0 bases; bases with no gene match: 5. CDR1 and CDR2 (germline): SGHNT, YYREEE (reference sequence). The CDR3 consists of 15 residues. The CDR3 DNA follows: TGTGCCAGCAGCTTGGTACTCGGGACAGACTATGGCTACACCTTC. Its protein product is CASSLVLGTDYGYTF.

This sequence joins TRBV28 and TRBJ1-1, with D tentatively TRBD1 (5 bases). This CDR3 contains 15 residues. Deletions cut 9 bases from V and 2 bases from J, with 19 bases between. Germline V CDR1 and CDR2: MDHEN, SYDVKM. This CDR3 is CASYPLGRTNTEAFF. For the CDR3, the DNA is TGTGCCAGTTACCCCTTGGGACGGACCAACACTGAAGCTTTCTTT.

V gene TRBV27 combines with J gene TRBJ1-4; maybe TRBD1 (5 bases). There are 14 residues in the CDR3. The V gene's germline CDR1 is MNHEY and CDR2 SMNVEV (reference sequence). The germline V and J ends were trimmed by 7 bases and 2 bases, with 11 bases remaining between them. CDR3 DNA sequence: TGTGCCAGCACTCGGGGGGGTACTAATGAAAAACTGTTTTTT. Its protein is CASTRGGTNEKLFF. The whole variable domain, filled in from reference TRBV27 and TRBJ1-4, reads EAQVTQNPRYLITVTGKKLTVTCSQNMNHEYMSWYRQDPGLGLRQIYYSMNVEVTDKGDVPEGYKVSRKEKRNFPLILESPSPNQTSLYFCASTRGGTNEKLFFGSGTQLSVL.

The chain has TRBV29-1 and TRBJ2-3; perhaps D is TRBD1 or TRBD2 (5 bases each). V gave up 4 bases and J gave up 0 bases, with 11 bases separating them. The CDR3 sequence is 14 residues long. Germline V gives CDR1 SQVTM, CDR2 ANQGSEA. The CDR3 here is CSVVGTVSTDTQYF. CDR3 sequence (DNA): TGCAGCGTTGTTGGGACGGTTAGCACAGATACGCAGTATTTT.

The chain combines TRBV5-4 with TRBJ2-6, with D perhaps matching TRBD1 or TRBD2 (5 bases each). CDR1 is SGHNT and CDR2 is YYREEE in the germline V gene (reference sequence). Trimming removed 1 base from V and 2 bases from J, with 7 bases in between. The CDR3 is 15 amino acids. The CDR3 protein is CASSLMGAGANVLTF. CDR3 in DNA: TGTGCCAGCAGCTTGATGGGGGCTGGGGCCAACGTCCTGACTTTC.

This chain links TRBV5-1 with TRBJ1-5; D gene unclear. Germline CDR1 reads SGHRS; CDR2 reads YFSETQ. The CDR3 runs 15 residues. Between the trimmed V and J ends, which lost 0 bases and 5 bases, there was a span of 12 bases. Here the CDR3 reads CASSLAGIRDQPQHF. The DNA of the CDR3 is TGCGCCAGCAGCTTGGCGGGGATTCGGGATCAGCCCCAGCATTTT.

The DNA for the CDR3 is TGTGCCAGCAGCGTAGGTACCCAGGGGGCCGTCCTCCACTTT. Translated, it gives CASSVGTQGAVLHF. This chain links TRBV9 with TRBJ1-6; TRBD1 matches 8 bases. The CDR3 consists of 14 residues. The trim removed 0 bases at V and 15 bases at J, leaving 8 bases unmatched. In germline, CDR1 is SGDLS, CDR2 YYNGEE.

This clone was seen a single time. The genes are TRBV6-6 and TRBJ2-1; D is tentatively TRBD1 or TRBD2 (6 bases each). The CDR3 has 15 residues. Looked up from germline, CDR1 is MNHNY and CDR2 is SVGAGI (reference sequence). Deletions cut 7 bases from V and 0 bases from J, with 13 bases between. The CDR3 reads CASIGGQSSYNEQFF. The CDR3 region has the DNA TGTGCCAGCATCGGGGGACAAAGCTCCTACAATGAGCAGTTCTTC.

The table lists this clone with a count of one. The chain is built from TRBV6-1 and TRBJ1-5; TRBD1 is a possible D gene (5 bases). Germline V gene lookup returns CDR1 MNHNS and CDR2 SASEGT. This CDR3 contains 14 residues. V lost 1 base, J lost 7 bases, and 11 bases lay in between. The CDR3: CASSEGGTGQPQHF. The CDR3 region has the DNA TGTGCCAGCAGTGAAGGAGGGACGGGGCAGCCCCAGCATTTT.

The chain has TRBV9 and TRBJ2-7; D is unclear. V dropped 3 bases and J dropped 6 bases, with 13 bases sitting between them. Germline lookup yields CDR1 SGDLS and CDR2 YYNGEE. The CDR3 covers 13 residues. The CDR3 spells CASSARISAEQYF. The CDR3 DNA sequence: TGTGCCAGCAGCGCCAGGATTTCTGCCGAGCAGTACTTC.

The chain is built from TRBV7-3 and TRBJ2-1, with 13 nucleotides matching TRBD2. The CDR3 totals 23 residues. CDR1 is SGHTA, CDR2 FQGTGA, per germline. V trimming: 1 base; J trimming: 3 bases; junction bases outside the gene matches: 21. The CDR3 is CASSLRWQGRTSGSGTVYNEQFF. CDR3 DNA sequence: TGTGCCAGCAGCTTAAGGTGGCAGGGTCGGACTAGCGGGAGTGGGACGGTCTACAATGAGCAGTTCTTC.